This T cell receptor (beta chain) was profiled in a study of blood T cell repertoires in COVID-19 (TCRdb year 2020). A note on the overall study: Samples from collaborators originated in the United States, Italy and Spain and spanned both the acute and convalescent phases of COVID-19. Where available, HLA class I and class II types were taken from metadata supplied by the sample provider and were not determined by assay-based typing. Deeply sampled blood TCRbeta repertoires from subjects exposed to, actively infected with, or recovered from COVID-19 were included in the dataset. The material from the prospective study consisted of cDNA or gDNA derived from T cells, B-cell-depleted T cells, or PBMCs. The sample metadata nearly always contained a de-identified subject ID, COVID-19 status, age in years and sex. The repertoires were released in a freely available public database meant as a resource for research on the immune response to SARS-CoV-2. The samples were drawn from two sources: the first 160 participants of the ongoing ImmuneRACE study, and fewer than 1,500 subjects contributed by 6 global collaborators. General findings and caveats noted by the study authors: The quantity of clinical and demographic metadata differed by source and by participant and was supplied without curation.

Each collaborating institution followed its own protocols to collect whole blood in K2EDTA tubes. For TCRbeta analysis, collaborators shipped samples as frozen whole blood, isolated PBMCs, or DNA extracted from either of those sample types. TCRbeta CDR3 regions were amplified from genomic DNA using the immunoSEQ Assay, a bias-controlled multiplex PCR. Under the source paper's analysis protocol: Within the assay, amplification of reference gene primers was used to estimate how many nucleated cells each sample contained. To quantify the absolute abundance of each unique TCRbeta CDR3 rearrangement, sequence reads were collapsed and filtered. Productive Simpson clonality was computed per sample as the square root of Simpson's diversity index over productive rearrangements. The immuneACCESS repertoire file appears here via TCRdb, limited to in-frame rearrangements. These files lack a portion of the clones; in checked studies, under half of the deficit traces to unresolved V genes, and the cause of the others is not known. Clonal size and the V and J genes are those of that table, whereas D and trimming came from the DNA. Recorded for this sample are over 110,000 clones; approximately 88% of them occurred a single time. In total, the top ten clones hold about 28% of the sample.

As for this clone: Its cognate antigen has yet to be identified. No base quality values were provided; no much bigger clone lies one nucleotide off.

CDR1 and CDR2 were assigned from the germline V gene as SGHVS and FQNEAQ. Inclusive of the bounding cysteine and phenylalanine, the CDR3 is 15 residues long. Solely the CDR3 DNA is kept, with 45 bases framed from the first base. Deletion took 3 bases off V and 7 bases off J, with a span of 18 bases between the germline ends. This sequence uses TRBV7-8 and TRBJ1-2, with no D gene named confidently. The source material was peripheral blood. The clonotype was recovered from a human donor in a cohort sampled during active COVID-19. The CDR3 amino acid sequence is: CASSFPPPGLIGYTF. The DNA sequence is TGTGCCAGCAGCTTTCCCCCGCCGGGATTAATTGGCTACACCTTC.